This T cell receptor (beta chain) was captured in a study of cytomegalovirus exposure and HLA in healthy donors. Looking at the study overall: The 600 to 800 first-cohort repertoires shared a platform with the 110 or so validation repertoires, as reported in a later analysis.

Findings and limits, study-wide: A few of the chains that were CMV-associated were confirmed in vitro to be specific for CMV antigens. The study designated 150 or so TCR beta chains cytomegalovirus-associated.

Sequencing used immunoSEQ multiplex PCR; TCRdb keeps in-frame clones, though not all of them. The table shows about 65,000 clones, with about 91% occurring only once. To note about this clone: Antigen: not known.

Per germline, CDR1 MNHEY and CDR2 SVGAGI. CDR3 length: 14 amino acids. With 5 bases clipped from V and 4 bases from J, the junction kept 5 bases outside the gene matches. The origin of this receptor is a woman under 30 in good health and CMV-seronegative. Sequenced sample: PBMCs. The genes are TRBV6-5 and TRBJ1-5; TRBD1 aligns across 7 bases. The CDR3 coding sequence is TGTGCCAGCAGTGAAGGGACAGAGAATCAGCCCCAGCATTTT. As protein: CASSEGTENQPQHF.